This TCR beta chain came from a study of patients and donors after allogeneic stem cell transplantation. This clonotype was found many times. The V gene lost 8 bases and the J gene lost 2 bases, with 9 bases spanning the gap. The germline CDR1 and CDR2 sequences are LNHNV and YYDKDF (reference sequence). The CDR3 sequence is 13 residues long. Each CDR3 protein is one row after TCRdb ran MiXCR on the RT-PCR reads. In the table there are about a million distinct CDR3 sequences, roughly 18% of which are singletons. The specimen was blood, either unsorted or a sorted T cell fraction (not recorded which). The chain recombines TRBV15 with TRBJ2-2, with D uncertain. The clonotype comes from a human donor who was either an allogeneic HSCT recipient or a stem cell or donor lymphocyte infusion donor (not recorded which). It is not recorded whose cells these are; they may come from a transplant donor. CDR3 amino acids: CATEGSNTGELFF. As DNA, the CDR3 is TGTGCCACCGAAGGATCCAACACCGGGGAGCTGTTTTTT.